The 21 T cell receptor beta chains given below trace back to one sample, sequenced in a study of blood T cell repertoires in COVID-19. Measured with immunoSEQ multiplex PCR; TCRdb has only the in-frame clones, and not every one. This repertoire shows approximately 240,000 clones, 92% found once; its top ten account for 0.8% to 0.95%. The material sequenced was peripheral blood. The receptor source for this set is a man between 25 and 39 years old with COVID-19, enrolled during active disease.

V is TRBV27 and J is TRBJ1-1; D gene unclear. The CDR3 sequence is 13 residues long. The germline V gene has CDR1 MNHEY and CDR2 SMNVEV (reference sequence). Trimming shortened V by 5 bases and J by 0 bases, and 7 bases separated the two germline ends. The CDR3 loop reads CASSEIMNTEAFF. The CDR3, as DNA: TGTGCCAGCAGTGAGATAATGAACACTGAAGCTTTCTTT.

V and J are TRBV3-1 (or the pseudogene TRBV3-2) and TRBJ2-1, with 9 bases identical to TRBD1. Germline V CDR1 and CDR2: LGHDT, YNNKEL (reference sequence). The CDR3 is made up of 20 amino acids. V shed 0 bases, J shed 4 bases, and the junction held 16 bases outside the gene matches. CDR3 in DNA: TGTGCCAGCAGCCAAGATCGATATCCGGCTCCGGGACAGGGATACAATGAGCAGTTCTTC. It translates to CASSQDRYPAPGQGYNEQFF.

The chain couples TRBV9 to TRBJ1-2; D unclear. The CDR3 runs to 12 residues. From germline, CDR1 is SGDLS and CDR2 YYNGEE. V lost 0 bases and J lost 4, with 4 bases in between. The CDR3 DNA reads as TGTGCCAGCAGCGTAGCGGGCTATGGCTACACCTTC. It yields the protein CASSVAGYGYTF.

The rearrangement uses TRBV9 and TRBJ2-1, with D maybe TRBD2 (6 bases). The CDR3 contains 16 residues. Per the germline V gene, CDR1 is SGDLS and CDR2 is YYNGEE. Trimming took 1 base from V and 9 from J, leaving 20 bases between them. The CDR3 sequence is CASSVISPTSGGEQFF. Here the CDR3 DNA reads TGTGCCAGCAGCGTAATATCCCCCACCTCCGGGGGTGAGCAGTTCTTC. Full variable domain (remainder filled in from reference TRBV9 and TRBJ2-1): DSGVTQTPKHLITATGQRVTLRCSPRSGDLSVYWYQQSLDQGLQFLIQYYNGEERAKGNILERFSAQQFPDLHSELNLSSLELGDSALYFCASSVISPTSGGEQFFGPGTRLTVL.

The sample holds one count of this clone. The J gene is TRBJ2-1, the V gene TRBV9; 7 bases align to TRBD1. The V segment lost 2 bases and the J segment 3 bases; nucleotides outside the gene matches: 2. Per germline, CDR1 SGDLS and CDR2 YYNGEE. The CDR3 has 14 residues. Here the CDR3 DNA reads TGTGCCAGCAGCGTCTGGGACAGCTACAATGAGCAGTTCTTC. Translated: CASSVWDSYNEQFF.

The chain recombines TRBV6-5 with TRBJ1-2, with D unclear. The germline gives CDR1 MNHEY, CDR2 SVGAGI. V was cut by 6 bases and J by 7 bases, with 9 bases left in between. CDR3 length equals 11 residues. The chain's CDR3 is CASSASFGYTF. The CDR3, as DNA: TGTGCCAGCAGCGCCAGTTTTGGCTACACCTTC.

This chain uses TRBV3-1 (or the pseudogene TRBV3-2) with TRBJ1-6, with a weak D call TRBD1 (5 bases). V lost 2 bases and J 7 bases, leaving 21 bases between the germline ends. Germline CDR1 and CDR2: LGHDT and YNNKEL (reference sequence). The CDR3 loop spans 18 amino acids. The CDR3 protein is CASSQLQGTPRANSPLHF. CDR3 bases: TGTGCCAGCAGCCAATTGCAAGGGACTCCTAGGGCCAATTCACCCCTCCACTTT.

The CDR3 sequence: CATSSGLAVHNEQFF. The CDR3 DNA reads TGTGCCACCAGCAGTGGACTAGCGGTTCACAATGAGCAGTTCTTC. The chain combines TRBV15 with TRBJ2-1; 10 bases line up with TRBD2. V lost 3 bases to trimming and J lost 5 bases; unmatched junction nucleotides: 4. Germline CDR1 is LNHNV and CDR2 is YYDKDF (reference sequence). The CDR3 is 15 amino acids. Complete variable domain (other parts from reference TRBV15 and TRBJ2-1): DAMVIQNPRYQVTQFGKPVTLSCSQTLNHNVMYWYQQKSSQAPKLLFHYYDKDFNNEADTPDNFQSRRPNTSFCFLDIRSPGLGDTAMYLCATSSGLAVHNEQFFGPGTRLTVL.

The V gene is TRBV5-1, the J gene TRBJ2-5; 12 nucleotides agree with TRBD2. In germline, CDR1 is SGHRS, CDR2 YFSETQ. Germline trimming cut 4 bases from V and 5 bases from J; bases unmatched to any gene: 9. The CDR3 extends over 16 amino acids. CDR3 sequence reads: CASSRASGGAGETQYF. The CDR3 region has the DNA TGCGCCAGCAGCAGGGCTAGCGGGGGGGCCGGGGAGACCCAGTACTTC.

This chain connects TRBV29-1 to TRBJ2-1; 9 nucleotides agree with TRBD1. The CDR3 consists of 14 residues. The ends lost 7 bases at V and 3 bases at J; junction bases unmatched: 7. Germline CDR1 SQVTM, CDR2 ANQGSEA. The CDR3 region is CSAKGDRDYNEQFF. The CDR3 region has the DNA TGCAGCGCTAAGGGGGACAGGGACTACAATGAGCAGTTCTTC.

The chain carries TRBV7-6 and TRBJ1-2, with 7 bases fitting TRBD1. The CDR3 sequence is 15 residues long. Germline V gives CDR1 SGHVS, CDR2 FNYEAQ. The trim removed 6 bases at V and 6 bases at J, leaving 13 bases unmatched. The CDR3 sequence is CASSVMTGRKDGYTF. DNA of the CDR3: TGTGCCAGCAGTGTCATGACAGGGCGAAAGGATGGCTACACCTTC.

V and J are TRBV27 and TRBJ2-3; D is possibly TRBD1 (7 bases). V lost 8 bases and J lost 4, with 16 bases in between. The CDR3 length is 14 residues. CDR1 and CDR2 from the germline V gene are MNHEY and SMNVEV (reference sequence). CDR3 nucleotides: TGTGCCAGCGAGGGGGCTGGCGGGGCAGATACGCAGTATTTT. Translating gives CASEGAGGADTQYF.

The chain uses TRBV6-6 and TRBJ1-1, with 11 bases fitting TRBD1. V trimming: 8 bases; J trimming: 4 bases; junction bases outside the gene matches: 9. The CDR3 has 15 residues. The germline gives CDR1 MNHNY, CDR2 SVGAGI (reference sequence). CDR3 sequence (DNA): TGTGCCAGCGGACGGACAGGGGGCGATGGCACTGAAGCTTTCTTT. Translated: CASGRTGGDGTEAFF.

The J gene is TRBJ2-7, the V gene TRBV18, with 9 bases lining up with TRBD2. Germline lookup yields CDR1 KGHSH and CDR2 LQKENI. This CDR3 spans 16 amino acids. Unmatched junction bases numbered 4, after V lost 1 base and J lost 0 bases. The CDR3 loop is CASSPLLAGVSYEQYF. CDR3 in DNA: TGTGCCAGCTCACCACTTTTAGCGGGGGTCTCCTACGAGCAGTACTTC.

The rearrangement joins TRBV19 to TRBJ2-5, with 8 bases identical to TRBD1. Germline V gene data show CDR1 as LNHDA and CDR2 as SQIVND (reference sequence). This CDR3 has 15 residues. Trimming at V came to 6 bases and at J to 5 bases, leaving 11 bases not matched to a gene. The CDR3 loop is CASRLAGGAGETQYF. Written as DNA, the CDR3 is TGTGCCAGTAGGCTAGCAGGGGGCGCGGGGGAGACCCAGTACTTC.

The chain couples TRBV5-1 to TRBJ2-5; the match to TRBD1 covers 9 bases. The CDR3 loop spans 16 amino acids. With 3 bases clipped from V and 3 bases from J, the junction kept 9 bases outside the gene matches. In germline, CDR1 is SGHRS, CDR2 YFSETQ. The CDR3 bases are TGCGCCAGCAGCTGGTACCCTACAGGGGGCGAAGAGACCCAGTACTTC. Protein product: CASSWYPTGGEETQYF.

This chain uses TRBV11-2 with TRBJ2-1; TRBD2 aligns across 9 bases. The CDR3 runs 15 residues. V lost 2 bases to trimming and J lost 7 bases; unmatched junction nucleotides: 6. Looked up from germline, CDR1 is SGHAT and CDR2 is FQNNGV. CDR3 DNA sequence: TGTGCCAGCAGCTTACCGGCGGGGGGGCGAAATGAGCAGTTCTTC. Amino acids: CASSLPAGGRNEQFF.

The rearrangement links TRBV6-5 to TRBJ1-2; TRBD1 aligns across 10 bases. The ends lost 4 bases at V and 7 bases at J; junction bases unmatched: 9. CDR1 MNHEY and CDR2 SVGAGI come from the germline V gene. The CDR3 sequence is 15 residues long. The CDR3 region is CASSFAVGTGVGYTF. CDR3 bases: TGTGCCAGCAGTTTTGCCGTCGGGACAGGGGTTGGCTACACCTTC.

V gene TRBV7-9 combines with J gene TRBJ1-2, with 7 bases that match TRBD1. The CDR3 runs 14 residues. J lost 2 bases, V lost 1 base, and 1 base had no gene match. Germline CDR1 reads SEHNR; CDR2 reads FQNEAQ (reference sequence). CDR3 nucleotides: TGTGCCAGCAGCTTAGAGACAGGGAACTATGGCTACACCTTC. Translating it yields CASSLETGNYGYTF.

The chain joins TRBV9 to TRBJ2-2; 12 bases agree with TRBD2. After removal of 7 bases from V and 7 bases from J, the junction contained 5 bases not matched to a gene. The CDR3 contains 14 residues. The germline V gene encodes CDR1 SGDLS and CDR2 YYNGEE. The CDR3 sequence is CASATSGGFGELFF. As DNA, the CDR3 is TGTGCCAGCGCGACTAGCGGGGGTTTCGGGGAGCTGTTTTTT.

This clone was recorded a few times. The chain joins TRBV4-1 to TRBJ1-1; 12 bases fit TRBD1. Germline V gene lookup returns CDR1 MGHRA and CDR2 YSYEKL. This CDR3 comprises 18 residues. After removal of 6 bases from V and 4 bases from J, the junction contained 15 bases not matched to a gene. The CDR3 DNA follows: TGCGCCAGCAGACCTACCGGGACAGGGGGCGCGATTCGCACTGAAGCTTTCTTT. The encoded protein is CASRPTGTGGAIRTEAFF.